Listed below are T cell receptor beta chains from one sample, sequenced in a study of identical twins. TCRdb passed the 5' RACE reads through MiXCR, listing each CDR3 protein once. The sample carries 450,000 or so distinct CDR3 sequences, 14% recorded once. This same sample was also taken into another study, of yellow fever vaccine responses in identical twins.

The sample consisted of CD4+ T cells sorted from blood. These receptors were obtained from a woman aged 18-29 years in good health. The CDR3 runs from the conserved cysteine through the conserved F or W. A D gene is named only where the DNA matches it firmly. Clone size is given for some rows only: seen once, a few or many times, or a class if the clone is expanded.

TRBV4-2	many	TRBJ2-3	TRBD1	TGTGCCAGCAGCCACGGACAGGGAGTCACAGATACGCAGTATTTT	CASSHGQGVTDTQYF
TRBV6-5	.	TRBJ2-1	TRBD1	TGTGCCAGCAGTTACAGGGGGACAGGGGCCTACAATGAGCAGTTCTTC	CASSYRGTGAYNEQFF
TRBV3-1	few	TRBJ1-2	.	TGTGCCAGCAGCCAAGATACGACCACTGTTAACTATGGCTACACCTTC	CASSQDTTTVNYGYTF
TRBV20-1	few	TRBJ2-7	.	TGCAGTGCTAGAGCCGGTATCTACGAGCAGTACTTC	CSARAGIYEQYF
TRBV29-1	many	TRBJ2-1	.	TGCAGCGGTTTGAGCTCCTACAATGAGCAGTTCTTC	CSGLSSYNEQFF
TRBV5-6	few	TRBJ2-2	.	TGTGCCAGCAGCCCGTACCTTTGGTTTACCGGGGAGCTGTTTTTT	CASSPYLWFTGELFF
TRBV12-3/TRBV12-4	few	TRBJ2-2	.	TGTGCCAGCAACCCGCGGGGACTCCTGAACACCGGGGAGCTGTTTTTT	CASNPRGLLNTGELFF
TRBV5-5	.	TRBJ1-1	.	TGTGCCAGCAGCTTGTTCGCAGGGGTTACTGAAGCTTTCTTT	CASSLFAGVTEAFF
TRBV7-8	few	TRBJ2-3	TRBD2	TGTGCCAGCAGCTTAGAACGTCGGGGGGGATGGGGAGGAGATACGCAGTATTTT	CASSLERRGGWGGDTQYF
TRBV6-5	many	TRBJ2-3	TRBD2	TGTGCCAGCAGTTACCGTGGGCTAGCGGGAGCAGATACGCAGTATTTT	CASSYRGLAGADTQYF
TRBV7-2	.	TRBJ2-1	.	TGTGCCAGCAGCTCCCCAAGGCGGGTGTTCTTC	CASSSPRRVFF
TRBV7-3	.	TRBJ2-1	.	TGTGCCAGCAGCTTAATGGGCGGCCTGGGCAATGAGCAGTTCTTC	CASSLMGGLGNEQFF
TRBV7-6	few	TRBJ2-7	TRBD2	TGTGCCAGCAGCTTAGATTTAGCGGGGGGTACCGAGCAGTACTTC	CASSLDLAGGTEQYF
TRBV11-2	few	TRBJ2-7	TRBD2	TGTGCCAGCAGCTTGTCCCGAACTGGACTAGCGGCTACCTACGAGCAGTACTTC	CASSLSRTGLAATYEQYF
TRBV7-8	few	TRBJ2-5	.	TGTGCCAGCAGCTTAGCCGGCGGAGGGTCTGGGGAGACCCAGTACTTC	CASSLAGGGSGETQYF
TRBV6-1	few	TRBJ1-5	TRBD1	TGTGCCAGCAGCCAGACAGGGGGCATGGGTCAGCCCCAGCATTTT	CASSQTGGMGQPQHF
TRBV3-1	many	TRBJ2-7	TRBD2	TGTGCCAGCAGCCAACTAGCGGGATATAGCCACGAGCAGTACTTC	CASSQLAGYSHEQYF
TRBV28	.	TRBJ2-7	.	TGTGCCAGCAGTTTACCACGGGGAACATCCTACGAGCAGTACTTC	CASSLPRGTSYEQYF
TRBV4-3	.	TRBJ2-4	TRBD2	TGCGCCAGCAGCCAAAATAAGGGGTCGGGAGGGTATGGCAAAAACATTCAGTACTTC	CASSQNKGSGGYGKNIQYF
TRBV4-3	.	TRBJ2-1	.	TGCGCCAGCAGCCAAGAAGAGCTCGGGGCCTACAATGAGCAGTTCTTC	CASSQEELGAYNEQFF
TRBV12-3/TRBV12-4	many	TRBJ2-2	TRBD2	TGTGCCAGCAAACCGGGACTAGAAAACATCGGGGAGCTGTTTTTT	CASKPGLENIGELFF
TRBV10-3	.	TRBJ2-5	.	TGTGCCATCAGTCCAGGGGCGGAGACCCAGTACTTC	CAISPGAETQYF
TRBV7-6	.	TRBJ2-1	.	TGTGCCAGCACCCAACTGGACAGCGTTTACAATGAGCAGTTCTTC	CASTQLDSVYNEQFF
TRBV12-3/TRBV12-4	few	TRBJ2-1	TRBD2	TGTGCCAGCAGTTTCCGGACTAGCGGGGCTAATGAGCAGTTCTTC	CASSFRTSGANEQFF
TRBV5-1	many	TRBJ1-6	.	TGCGCCAGCAGCTCTGGACTGATTGATTCACCCCTCCACTTT	CASSSGLIDSPLHF
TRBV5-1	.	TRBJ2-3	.	TGCGCCAGCAGCTTTGGGACATTCACAGATACGCAGTATTTT	CASSFGTFTDTQYF
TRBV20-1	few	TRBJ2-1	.	TGCAGTGCGCGAGGAACTACTACCCCCTCCTACAATGAGCAGTTCTTC	CSARGTTTPSYNEQFF
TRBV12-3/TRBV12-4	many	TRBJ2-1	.	TGTGCCAGCAGTTTACCAGGCAATGAGCAGTTCTTC	CASSLPGNEQFF
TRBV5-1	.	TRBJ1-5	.	TGCGCCAGCAGCTTGCTCGGTGACAATCAGCCCCAGCATTTT	CASSLLGDNQPQHF
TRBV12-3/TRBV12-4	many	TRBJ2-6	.	TGTGCCAGCAGTTTCCATGGGGCCAACGTCCTGACTTTC	CASSFHGANVLTF
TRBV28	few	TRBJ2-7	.	TGTGCCAGCAGTTCGTGGGGGCCGGGTAGATACGAGCAGTACTTC	CASSSWGPGRYEQYF
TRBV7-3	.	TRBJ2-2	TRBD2	TGTGCCAGCAGCCCCGACGTAGCGGGGACGAACACCGGGGAGCTGTTTTTT	CASSPDVAGTNTGELFF
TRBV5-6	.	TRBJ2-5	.	TGTGCCAGCAGCTTGGTAAGGGGGTCGGGAGTTGGAGAGACCCAGTACTTC	CASSLVRGSGVGETQYF
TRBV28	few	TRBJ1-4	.	TGTGCCAGCAGGGGAACTCCAGGGGTTTACGAAAAACTGTTTTTT	CASRGTPGVYEKLFF
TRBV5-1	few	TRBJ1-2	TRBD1	TGCGCCAGCAGCGAGACGACAGGGGACTATGGCTACACCTTC	CASSETTGDYGYTF
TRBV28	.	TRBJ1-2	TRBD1	TGTGCCAGCAGTCATCGGGACAGGGTGTCTGGCTACACCTTC	CASSHRDRVSGYTF
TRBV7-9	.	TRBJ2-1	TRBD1	TGTGCCAGCAGAAAGACAGGGGGCATCAATGAGCAGTTCTTC	CASRKTGGINEQFF
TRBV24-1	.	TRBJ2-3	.	TGTGCCACTTCCACAGCGCCAGATACGCAGTATTTT	CATSTAPDTQYF
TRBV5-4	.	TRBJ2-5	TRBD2	TGTGCCAGCAGCATCGCCCCGGTACTAGCGACCATCGAAACACAAGAGACCCAGTACTTC	CASSIAPVLATIETQETQYF
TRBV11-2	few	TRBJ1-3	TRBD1	TGTGCCAGCAGCTTGCCCAACAGGGGTAACACCATATATTTT	CASSLPNRGNTIYF
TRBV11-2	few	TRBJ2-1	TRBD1	TGTGCCAGCAGCCGAGGGACAGGTTACAATGAGCAGTTCTTC	CASSRGTGYNEQFF
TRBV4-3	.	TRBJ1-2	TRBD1	TGCGCCAGCAGCCAAGTGGGAACAGGGGGCGCCGGCTATGGCTACACCTTC	CASSQVGTGGAGYGYTF
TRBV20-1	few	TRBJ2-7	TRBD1	TGCAGTGCTGAACGACAGGGGGCACGGGGCGAGCAGTACTTC	CSAERQGARGEQYF
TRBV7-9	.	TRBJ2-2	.	TGTGCCAGCAGCGATTACACCGGGGAGCTGTTTTTT	CASSDYTGELFF
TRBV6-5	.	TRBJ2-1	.	TGTGCCAGCAGTTACGCACAAAAGCTATACAATGAGCAGTTCTTC	CASSYAQKLYNEQFF
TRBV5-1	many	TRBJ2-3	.	TGCGCCAGCAGCTTGGTTACGGGACCTACGCAGTATTTT	CASSLVTGPTQYF
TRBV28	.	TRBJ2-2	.	TGTGCCAGCAGATCGATTCCCGGCACCGGGGAGCTGTTTTTT	CASRSIPGTGELFF
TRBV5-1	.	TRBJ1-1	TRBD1	TGCGCCAGCAGCCGGGGGACAGGGGCCCTGCTGTACACTGAAGCTTTCTTT	CASSRGTGALLYTEAFF
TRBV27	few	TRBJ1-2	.	TGTGCCAGCAGTTTATCGGCTAACTATGGCTACACCTTC	CASSLSANYGYTF
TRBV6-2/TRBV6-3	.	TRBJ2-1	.	TGTGCCAGCAGTTACTCGAAGGTTTTAGGGACTCGCTCCTACAATGAGCAGTTCTTC	CASSYSKVLGTRSYNEQFF
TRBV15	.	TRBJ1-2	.	TGTGCCACCAGCACAGCACCAACAGCACTCCCTCGCTTC	CATSTAPTALPRF
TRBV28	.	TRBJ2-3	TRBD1	TGTGCCAGCAGTTTAGAGGTCTTAGGACAGGGAACAGATACGCAGTATTTT	CASSLEVLGQGTDTQYF
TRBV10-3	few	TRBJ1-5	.	TGTGCCATCAGTGACCCCGGGACCGTCGACAATCAGCCCCAGCATTTT	CAISDPGTVDNQPQHF
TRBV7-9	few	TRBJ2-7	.	TGTGCCAGCAGCTTAGCCGAGGGCACCCACGAGCAGTACTTC	CASSLAEGTHEQYF